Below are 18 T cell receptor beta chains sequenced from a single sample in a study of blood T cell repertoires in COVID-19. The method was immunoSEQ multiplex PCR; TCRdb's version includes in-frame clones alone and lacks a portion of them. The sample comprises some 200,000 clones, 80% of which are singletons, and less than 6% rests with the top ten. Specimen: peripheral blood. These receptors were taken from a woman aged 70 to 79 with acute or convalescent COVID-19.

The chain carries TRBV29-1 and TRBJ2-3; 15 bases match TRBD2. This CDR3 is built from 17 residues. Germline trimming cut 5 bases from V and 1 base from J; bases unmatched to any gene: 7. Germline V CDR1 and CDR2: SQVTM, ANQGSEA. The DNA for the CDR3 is TGCAGCGTTCAAGGACTAGCGGGAGGGCCGGGCACAGATACGCAGTATTTT. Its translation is CSVQGLAGGPGTDTQYF.

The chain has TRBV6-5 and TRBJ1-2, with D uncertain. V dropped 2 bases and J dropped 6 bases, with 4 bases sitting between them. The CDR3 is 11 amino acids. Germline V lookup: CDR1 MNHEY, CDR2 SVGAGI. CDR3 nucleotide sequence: TGTGCCAGCAGTTACGGGCATGGCTACACCTTC. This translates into CASSYGHGYTF.

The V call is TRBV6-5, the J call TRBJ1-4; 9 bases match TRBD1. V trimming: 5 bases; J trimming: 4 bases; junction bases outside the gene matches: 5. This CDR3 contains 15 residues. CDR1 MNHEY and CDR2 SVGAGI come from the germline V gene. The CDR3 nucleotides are TGTGCCAGCAGTATACAGACAGGGGGTAATGAAAAACTGTTTTTT. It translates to CASSIQTGGNEKLFF.

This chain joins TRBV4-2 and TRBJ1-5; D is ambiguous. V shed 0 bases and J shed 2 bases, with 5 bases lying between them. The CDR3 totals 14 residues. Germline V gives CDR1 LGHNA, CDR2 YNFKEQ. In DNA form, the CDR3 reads TGTGCCAGCAGCCAAGATCCTGGCAATCAGCCCCAGCATTTT. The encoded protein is CASSQDPGNQPQHF.

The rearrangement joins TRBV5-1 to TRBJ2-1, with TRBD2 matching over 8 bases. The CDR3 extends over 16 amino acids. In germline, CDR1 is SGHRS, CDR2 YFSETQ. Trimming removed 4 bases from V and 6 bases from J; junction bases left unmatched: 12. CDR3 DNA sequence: TGCGCCAGCAGCCAAGCCGGGACTAGGAACGGCAATGAGCAGTTCTTC. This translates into CASSQAGTRNGNEQFF.

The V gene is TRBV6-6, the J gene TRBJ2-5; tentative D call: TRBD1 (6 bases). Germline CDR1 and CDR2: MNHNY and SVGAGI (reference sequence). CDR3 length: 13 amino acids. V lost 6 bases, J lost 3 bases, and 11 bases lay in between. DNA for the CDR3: TGTGCCAGCAGATCCCGGGACAAAGAGACCCAGTACTTC. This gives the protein CASRSRDKETQYF.

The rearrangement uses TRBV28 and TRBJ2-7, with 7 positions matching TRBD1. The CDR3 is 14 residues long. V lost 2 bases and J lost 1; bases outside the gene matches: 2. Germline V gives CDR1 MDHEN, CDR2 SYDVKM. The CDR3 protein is CASSLGDSSYEQYF. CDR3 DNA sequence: TGTGCCAGCAGTTTAGGGGACAGTTCCTACGAGCAGTACTTC.

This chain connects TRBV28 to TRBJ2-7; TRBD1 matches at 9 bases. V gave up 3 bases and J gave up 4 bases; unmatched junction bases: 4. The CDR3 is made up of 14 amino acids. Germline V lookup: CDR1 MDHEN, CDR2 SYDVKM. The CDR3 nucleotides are TGTGCCAGCAGTTTCGGGACAGGGTATTACGAGCAGTACTTC. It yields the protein CASSFGTGYYEQYF. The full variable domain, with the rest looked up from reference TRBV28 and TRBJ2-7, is DVKVTQSSRYLVKRTGEKVFLECVQDMDHENMFWYRQDPGLGLRLIYFSYDVKMKEKGDIPEGYSVSREKKERFSLILESASTNQTSMYLCASSFGTGYYEQYFGPGTRLTVT.

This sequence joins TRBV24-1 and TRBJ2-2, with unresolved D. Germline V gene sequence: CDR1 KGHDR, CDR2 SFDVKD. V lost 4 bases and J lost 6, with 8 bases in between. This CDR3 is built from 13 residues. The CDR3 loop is CATSEPNAGELFF. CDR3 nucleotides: TGTGCCACCAGTGAGCCTAACGCCGGGGAGCTGTTTTTT.

This CDR3 reads CASSPGVTNEKLFF. CDR3 sequence (DNA): TGTGCCAGCAGTCCGGGGGTGACTAATGAAAAACTGTTTTTT. The chain employs TRBV6-6 and TRBJ1-4; D is perhaps TRBD1 (5 bases). This CDR3 is built from 14 residues. The germline V and J ends were trimmed by 5 bases and 2 bases, with 9 bases remaining between them. CDR1 is MNHNY and CDR2 is SVGAGI in the germline V gene (reference sequence).

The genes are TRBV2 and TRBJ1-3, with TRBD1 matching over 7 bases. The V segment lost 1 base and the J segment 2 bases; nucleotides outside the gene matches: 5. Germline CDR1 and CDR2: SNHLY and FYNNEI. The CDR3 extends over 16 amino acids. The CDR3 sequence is CASSEEGALPGNTIYF. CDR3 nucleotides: TGTGCCAGCAGTGAAGAGGGGGCGCTGCCTGGAAACACCATATATTTT.

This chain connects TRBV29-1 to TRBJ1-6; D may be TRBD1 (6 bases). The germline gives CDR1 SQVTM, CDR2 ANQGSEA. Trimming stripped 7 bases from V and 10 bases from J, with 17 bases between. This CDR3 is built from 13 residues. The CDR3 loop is CSARTEIGSPLHF. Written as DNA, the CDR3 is TGCAGCGCTAGGACAGAGATTGGATCACCCCTCCACTTT.

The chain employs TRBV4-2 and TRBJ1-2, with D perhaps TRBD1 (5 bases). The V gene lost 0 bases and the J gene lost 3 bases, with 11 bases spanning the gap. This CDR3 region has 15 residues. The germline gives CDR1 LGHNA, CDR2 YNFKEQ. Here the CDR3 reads CASSQDKQGHYGYTF. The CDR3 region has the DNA TGTGCCAGCAGCCAAGATAAGCAGGGTCACTATGGCTACACCTTC.

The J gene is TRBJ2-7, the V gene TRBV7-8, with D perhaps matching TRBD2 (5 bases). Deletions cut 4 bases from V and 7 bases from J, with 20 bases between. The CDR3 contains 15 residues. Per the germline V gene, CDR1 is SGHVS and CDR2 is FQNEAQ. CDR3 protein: CASSSSLAGVGEQYF. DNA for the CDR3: TGTGCCAGCAGCTCCAGTTTGGCGGGTGTGGGGGAGCAGTACTTC. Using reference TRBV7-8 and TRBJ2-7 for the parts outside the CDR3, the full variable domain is GAGVSQSPRYKVAKRGQDVALRCDPISGHVSLFWYQQALGQGPEFLTYFQNEAQLDKSGLPSDRFFAERPEGSVSTLKIQRTQQEDSAVYLCASSSSLAGVGEQYFGPGTRLTVT.

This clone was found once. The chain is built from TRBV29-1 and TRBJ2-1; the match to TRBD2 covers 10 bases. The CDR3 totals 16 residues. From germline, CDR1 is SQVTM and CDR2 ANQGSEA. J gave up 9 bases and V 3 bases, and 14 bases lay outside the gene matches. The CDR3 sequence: CSVDSRTSGPIGEQFF. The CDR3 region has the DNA TGCAGCGTTGATTCTCGGACTAGCGGCCCCATAGGTGAGCAGTTCTTC.

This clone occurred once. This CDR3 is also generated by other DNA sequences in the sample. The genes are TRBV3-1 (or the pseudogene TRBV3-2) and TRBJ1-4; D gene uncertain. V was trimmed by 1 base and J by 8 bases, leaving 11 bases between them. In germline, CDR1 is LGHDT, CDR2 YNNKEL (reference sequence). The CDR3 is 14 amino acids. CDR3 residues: CASSQGGTGEKLFF. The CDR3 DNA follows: TGTGCCAGCAGCCAAGGAGGAACGGGGGAAAAACTGTTTTTT.

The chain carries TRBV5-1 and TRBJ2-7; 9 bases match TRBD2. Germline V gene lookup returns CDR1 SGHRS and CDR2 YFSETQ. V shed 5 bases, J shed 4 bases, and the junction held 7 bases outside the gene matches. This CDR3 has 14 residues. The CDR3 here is CASSGSSGVYEQYF. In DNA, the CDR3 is TGCGCCAGCAGTGGATCTAGCGGGGTGTACGAGCAGTACTTC.

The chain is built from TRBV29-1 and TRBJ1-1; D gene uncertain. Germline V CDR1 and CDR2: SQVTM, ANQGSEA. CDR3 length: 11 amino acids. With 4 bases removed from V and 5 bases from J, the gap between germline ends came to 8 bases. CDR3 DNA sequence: TGCAGCGTTGGGGCAGGTACTGAAGCTTTCTTT. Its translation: CSVGAGTEAFF. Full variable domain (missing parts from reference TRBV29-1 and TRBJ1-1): SAVISQKPSRDICQRGTSLTIQCQVDSQVTMMFWYRQQPGQSLTLIATANQGSEATYESGFVIDKFPISRPNLTFSTLTVSNMSPEDSSIYLCSVGAGTEAFFGQGTRLTVV.